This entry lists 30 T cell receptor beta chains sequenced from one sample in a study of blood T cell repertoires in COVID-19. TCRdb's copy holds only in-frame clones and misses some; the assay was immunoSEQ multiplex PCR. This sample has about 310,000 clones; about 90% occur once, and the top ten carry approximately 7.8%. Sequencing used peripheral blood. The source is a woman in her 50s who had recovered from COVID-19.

The CDR3 nucleotides are TGTGCCAGCGCCTACTGGGCAGACAACTACGAGCAGTACTTC. Its protein is CASAYWADNYEQYF. The chain carries TRBV18 and TRBJ2-7, with D uncertain. Germline V gene data show CDR1 as KGHSH and CDR2 as LQKENI. With 8 bases removed from V and 3 bases from J, the gap between germline ends came to 17 bases. The CDR3 has 14 residues.

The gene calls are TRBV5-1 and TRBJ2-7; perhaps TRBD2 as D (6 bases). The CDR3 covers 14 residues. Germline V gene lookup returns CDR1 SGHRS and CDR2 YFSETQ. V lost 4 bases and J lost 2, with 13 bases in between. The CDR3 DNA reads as TGCGCCAGCAGCCGGGGGACTTCGACCTACGAGCAGTACTTC. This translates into CASSRGTSTYEQYF.

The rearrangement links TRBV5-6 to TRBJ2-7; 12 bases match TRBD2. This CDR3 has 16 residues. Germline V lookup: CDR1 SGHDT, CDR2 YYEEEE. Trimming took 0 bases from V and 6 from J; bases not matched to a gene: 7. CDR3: CASSLALAGGPAEQYF. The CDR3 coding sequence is TGTGCCAGCAGCTTGGCTCTAGCGGGGGGGCCGGCCGAGCAGTACTTC.

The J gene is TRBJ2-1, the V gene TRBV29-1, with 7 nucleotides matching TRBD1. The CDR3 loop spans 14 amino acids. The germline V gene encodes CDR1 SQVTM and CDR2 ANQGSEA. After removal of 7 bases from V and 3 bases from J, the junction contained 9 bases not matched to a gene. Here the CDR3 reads CSAADRVDYNEQFF. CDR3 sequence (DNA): TGCAGCGCCGCAGACAGGGTGGACTACAATGAGCAGTTCTTC.

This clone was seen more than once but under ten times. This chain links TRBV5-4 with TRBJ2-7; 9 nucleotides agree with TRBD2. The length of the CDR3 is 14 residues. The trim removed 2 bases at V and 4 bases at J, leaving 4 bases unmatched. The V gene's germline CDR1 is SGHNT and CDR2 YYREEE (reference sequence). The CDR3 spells CASSFGGGAYEQYF. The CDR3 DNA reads TGTGCCAGCAGCTTTGGCGGGGGGGCTTACGAGCAGTACTTC.

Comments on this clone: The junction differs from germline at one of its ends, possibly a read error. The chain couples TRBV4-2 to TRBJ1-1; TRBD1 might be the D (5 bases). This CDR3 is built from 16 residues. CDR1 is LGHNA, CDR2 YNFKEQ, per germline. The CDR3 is CASSQPDRQKNPEAFF. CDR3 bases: TGTGCCAGCAGCCAACCTGACAGACAGAAGAACCCTGAAGCTTTCTTT.

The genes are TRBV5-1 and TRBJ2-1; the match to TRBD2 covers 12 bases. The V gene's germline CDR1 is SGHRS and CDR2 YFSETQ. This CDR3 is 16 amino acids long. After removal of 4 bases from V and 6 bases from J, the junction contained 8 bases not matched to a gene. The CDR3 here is CASSRDLAGGPNEQFF. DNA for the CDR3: TGCGCCAGCAGCCGGGACCTAGCGGGGGGGCCCAATGAGCAGTTCTTC. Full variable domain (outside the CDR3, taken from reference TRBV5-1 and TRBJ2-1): KAGVTQTPRYLIKTRGQQVTLSCSPISGHRSVSWYQQTPGQGLQFLFEYFSETQRNKGNFPGRFSGRQFSNSRSEMNVSTLELGDSALYLCASSRDLAGGPNEQFFGPGTRLTVL.

CDR3 protein: CASSFDGPGRGSYEQYF. CDR3 coding DNA: TGTGCCAGCAGCTTCGACGGGCCAGGGAGGGGTTCCTACGAGCAGTACTTC. The gene calls are TRBV7-9 and TRBJ2-7, with 7 bases fitting TRBD2. The CDR3 totals 17 residues. Unmatched junction bases numbered 12, after V lost 3 bases and J lost 1 base. CDR1 and CDR2 (germline): SEHNR, FQNEAQ (reference sequence).

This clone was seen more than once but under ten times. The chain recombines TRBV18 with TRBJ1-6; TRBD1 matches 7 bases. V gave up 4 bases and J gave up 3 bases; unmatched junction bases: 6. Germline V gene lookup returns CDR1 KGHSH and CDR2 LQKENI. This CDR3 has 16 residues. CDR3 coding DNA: TGTGCCAGCTCACGTGAGGGACAGAACTATAATTCACCCCTCCACTTT. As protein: CASSREGQNYNSPLHF.

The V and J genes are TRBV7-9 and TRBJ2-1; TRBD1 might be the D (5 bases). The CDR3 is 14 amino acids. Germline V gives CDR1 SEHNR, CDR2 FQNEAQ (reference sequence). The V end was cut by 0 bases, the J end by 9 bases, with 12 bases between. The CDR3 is CASSLASRVSEQFF. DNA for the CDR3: TGTGCCAGCAGCTTAGCGTCCAGGGTCAGTGAGCAGTTCTTC.

This CDR3 is CASSSSPSEPQHF. The DNA for the CDR3 is TGCGCCAGCAGCTCGTCTCCCTCAGAGCCCCAGCATTTT. This rearrangement joins TRBV5-1 to TRBJ1-5; D unresolved. CDR1 SGHRS and CDR2 YFSETQ come from the germline V gene. This CDR3 has 13 amino acids. V lost 3 bases to trimming and J lost 8 bases, with 12 bases between them.

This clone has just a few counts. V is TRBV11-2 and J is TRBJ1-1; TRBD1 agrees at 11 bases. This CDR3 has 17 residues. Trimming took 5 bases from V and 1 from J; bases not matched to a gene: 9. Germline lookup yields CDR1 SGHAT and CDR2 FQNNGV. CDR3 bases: TGTGCCAGCAGCGCAGCGGACAGGGGGCGCGGGAACACTGAAGCTTTCTTT. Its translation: CASSAADRGRGNTEAFF. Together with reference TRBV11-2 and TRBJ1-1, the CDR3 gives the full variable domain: EAGVAQSPRYKIIEKRQSVAFWCNPISGHATLYWYQQILGQGPKLLIQFQNNGVVDDSQLPKDRFSAERLKGVDSTLKIQPAKLEDSAVYLCASSAADRGRGNTEAFFGQGTRLTVV.

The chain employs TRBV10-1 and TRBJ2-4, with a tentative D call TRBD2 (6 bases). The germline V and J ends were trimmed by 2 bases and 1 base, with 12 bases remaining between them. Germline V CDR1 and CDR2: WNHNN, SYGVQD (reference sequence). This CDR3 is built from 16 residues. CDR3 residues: CASSEGGVPAKNIQYF. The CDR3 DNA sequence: TGCGCCAGCAGTGAGGGCGGGGTTCCCGCCAAAAACATTCAGTACTTC.

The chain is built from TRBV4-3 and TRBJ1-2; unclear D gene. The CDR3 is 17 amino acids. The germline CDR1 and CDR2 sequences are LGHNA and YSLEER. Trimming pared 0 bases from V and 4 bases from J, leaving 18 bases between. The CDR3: CASSQEPVSGPVYGYTF. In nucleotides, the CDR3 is TGCGCCAGCAGCCAAGAGCCGGTCTCAGGTCCCGTCTATGGCTACACCTTC.

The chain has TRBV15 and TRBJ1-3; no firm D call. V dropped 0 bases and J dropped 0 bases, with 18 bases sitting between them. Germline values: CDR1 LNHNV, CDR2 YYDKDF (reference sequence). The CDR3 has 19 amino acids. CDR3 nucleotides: TGTGCCACCAGCAGAGATCCGTATGAGGAACTGATCTCTGGAAACACCATATATTTT. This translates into CATSRDPYEELISGNTIYF. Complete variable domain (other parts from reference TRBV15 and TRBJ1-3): DAMVIQNPRYQVTQFGKPVTLSCSQTLNHNVMYWYQQKSSQAPKLLFHYYDKDFNNEADTPDNFQSRRPNTSFCFLDIRSPGLGDTAMYLCATSRDPYEELISGNTIYFGEGSWLTVV.

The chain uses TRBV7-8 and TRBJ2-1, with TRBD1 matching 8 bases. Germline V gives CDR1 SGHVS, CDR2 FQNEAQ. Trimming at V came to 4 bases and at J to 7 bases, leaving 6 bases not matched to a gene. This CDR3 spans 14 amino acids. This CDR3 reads CASSSRGRGNEQFF. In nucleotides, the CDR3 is TGTGCCAGCAGCTCCAGGGGGCGCGGTAATGAGCAGTTCTTC.

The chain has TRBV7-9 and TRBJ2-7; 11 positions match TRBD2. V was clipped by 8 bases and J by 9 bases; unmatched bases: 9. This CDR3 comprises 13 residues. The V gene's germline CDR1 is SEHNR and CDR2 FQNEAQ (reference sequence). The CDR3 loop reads CASGTSGSEVQYF. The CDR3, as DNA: TGTGCCAGCGGCACTAGCGGGAGTGAGGTGCAGTACTTC. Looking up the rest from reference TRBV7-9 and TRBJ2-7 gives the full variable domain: DTGVSQNPRHKITKRGQNVTFRCDPISEHNRLYWYRQTLGQGPEFLTYFQNEAQLEKSRLLSDRFSAERPKGSFSTLEIQRTEQGDSAMYLCASGTSGSEVQYFGPGTRLTVT.

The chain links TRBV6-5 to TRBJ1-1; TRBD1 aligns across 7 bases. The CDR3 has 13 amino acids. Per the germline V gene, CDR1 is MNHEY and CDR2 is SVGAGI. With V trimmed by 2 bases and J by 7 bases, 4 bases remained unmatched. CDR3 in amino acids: CASSYVGDSEAFF. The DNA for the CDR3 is TGTGCCAGCAGTTACGTGGGGGACAGTGAAGCTTTCTTT.

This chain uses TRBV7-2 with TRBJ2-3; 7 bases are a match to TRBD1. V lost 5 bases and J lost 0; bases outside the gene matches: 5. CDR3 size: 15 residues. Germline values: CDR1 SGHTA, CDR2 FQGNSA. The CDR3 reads CASSALRGSTDTQYF. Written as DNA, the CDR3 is TGTGCCAGCAGCGCCCTCAGGGGGAGCACAGATACGCAGTATTTT.

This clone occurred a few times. The CDR3 sequence is CASSLGTATNEKLFF. The CDR3 DNA is TGTGCCAGTAGTCTCGGGACAGCAACTAATGAAAAACTGTTTTTT. The chain uses TRBV19 and TRBJ1-4; TRBD1 matches 7 bases. This CDR3 region has 15 residues. The V segment lost 5 bases and the J segment 0 bases; nucleotides outside the gene matches: 3. Germline assignment: CDR1 LNHDA and CDR2 SQIVND (reference sequence).

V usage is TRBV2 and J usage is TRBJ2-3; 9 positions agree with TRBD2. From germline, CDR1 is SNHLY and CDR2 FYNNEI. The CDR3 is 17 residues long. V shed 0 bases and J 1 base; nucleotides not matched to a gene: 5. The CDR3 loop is CASSEAGASGGTDTQYF. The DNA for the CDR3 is TGTGCCAGCAGTGAAGCGGGAGCTAGCGGGGGCACAGATACGCAGTATTTT.

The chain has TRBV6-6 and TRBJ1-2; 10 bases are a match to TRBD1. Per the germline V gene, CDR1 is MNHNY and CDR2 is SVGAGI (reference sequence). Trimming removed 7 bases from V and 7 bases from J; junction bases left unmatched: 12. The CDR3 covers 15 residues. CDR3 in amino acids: CASIPGTGEVFGYTF. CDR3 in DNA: TGTGCCAGCATTCCCGGGACAGGGGAAGTCTTTGGCTACACCTTC.

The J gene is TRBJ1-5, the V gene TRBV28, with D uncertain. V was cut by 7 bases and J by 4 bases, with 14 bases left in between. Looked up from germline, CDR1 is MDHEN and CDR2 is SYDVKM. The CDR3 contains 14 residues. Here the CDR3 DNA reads TGTGCCAGCACCCTTACCGGGGATAATCAGCCCCAGCATTTT. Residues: CASTLTGDNQPQHF.

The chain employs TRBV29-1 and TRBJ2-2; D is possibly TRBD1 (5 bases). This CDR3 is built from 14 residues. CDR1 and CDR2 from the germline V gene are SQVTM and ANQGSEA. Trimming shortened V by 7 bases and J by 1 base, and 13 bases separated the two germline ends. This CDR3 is CSAWGSQNTGELFF. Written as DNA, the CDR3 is TGCAGCGCCTGGGGCAGCCAGAACACCGGGGAGCTGTTTTTT.

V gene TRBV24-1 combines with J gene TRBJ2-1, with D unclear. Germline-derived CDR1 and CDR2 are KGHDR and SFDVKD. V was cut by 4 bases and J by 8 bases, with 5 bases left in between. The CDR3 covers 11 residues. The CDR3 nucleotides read TGTGCCACCAGTGAGGGCCATGAGCAGTTCTTC. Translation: CATSEGHEQFF.

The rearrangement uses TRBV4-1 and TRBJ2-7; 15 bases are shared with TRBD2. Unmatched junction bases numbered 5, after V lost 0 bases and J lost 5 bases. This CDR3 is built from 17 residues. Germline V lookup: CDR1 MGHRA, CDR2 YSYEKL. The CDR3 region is CASSQDRGLAGGNEQYF. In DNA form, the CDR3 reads TGCGCCAGCAGCCAAGATCGCGGACTAGCGGGAGGGAACGAGCAGTACTTC.

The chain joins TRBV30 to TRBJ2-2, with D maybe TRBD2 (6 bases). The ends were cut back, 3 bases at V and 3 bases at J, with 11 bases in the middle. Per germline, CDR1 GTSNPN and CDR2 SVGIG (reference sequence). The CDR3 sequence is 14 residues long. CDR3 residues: CAWRGGADTGELFF. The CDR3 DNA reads TGTGCCTGGAGGGGAGGAGCGGACACCGGGGAGCTGTTTTTT.

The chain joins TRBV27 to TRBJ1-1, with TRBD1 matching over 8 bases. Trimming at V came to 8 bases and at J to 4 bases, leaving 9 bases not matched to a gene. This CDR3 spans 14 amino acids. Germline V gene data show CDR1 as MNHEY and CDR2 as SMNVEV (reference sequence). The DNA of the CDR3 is TGTGCCAGCTGGCAGGGGGCGTCGGGCACTGAAGCTTTCTTT. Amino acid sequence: CASWQGASGTEAFF.

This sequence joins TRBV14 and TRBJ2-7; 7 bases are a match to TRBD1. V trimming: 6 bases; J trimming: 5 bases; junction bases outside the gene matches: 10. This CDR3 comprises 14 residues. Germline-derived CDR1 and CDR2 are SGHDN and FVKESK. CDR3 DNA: TGTGCCAGCAGACCGACAGGGTTGAACGACGAGCAGTACTTC. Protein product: CASRPTGLNDEQYF.

The CDR3 loop reads CSAIDSSYEQYF. The CDR3 DNA is TGCAGTGCTATTGACAGCTCCTACGAGCAGTACTTC. The chain joins TRBV20-1 to TRBJ2-7; perhaps TRBD1 as D (5 bases). In germline, CDR1 is DFQATT, CDR2 SNEGSKA (reference sequence). V lost 4 bases and J lost 0, with 7 bases in between. The CDR3 runs to 12 residues.